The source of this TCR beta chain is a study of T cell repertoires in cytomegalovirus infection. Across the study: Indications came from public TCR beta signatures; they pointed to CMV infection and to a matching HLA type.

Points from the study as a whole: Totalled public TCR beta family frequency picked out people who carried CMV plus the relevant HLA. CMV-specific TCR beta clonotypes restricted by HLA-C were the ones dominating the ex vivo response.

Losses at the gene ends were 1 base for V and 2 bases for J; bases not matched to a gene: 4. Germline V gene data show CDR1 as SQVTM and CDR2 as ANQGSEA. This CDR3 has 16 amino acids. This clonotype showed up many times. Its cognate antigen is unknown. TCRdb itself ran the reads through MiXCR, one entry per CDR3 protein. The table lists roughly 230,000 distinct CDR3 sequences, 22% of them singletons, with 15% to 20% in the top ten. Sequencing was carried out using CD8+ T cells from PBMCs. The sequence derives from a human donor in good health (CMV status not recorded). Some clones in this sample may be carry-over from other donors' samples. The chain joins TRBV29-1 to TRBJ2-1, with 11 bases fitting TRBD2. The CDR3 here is CSVEGGSGGAYNEQFF. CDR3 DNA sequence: TGCAGCGTTGAAGGTGGTAGCGGGGGGGCCTACAATGAGCAGTTCTTC.